This T cell receptor (beta chain) stems from a study of blood T cell repertoires in COVID-19. Across the study: The United States, Italy and Spain supplied acute and convalescent COVID-19 samples. The cDNA or gDNA used as material had been derived from T cells, B-cell-depleted T cells, or PBMCs.

One Seattle source followed patients from active infection through their disease course. This CDR3 has 17 amino acids. The germline V and J ends were trimmed by 6 bases and 1 base, with 22 bases remaining between them. Germline V lookup: CDR1 SGHKS, CDR2 YYEKEE (reference sequence). Original handling: Quantification of nucleated cells was approximated via reference gene primer amplification. Assay used: immunoSEQ multiplex PCR; TCRdb lists only in-frame clones, some missing. V, J and clone size were drawn from that table, and D and trimming were deduced from the DNA. Seen here are 120,000 or so clones, about four fifths observed once, and the top ten hold about a sixth.

Sequenced material: peripheral blood. This clonotype was obtained from a man aged 25-45 years with COVID-19, enrolled during active disease. V usage is TRBV5-5 and J usage is TRBJ1-1, with D tentatively TRBD1 (5 bases). The CDR3 spells CASTPPRRQLGNTEAFF. Here the CDR3 DNA reads TGTGCCAGCACCCCACCCCGACGACAGCTAGGGAACACTGAAGCTTTCTTT.